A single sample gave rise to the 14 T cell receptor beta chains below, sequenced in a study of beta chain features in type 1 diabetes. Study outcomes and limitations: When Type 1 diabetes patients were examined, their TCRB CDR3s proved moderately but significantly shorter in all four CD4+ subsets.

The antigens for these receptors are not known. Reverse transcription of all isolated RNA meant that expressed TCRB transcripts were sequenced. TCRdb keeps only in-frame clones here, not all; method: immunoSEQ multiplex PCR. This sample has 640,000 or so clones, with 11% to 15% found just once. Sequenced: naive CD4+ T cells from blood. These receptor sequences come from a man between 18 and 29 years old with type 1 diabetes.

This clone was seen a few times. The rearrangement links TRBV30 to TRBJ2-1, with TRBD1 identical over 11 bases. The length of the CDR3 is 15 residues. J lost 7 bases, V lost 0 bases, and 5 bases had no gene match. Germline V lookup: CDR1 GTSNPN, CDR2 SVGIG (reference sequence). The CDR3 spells CAWSVLDRGRNEQFF. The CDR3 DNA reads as TGTGCCTGGAGTGTACTGGACAGGGGGCGGAATGAGCAGTTCTTC.

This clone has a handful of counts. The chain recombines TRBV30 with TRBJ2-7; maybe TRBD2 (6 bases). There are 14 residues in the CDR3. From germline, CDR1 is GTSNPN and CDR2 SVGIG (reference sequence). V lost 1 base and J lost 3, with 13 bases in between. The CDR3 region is CAWSGASEGYEQYF. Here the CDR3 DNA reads TGTGCCTGGAGTGGGGCTAGCGAGGGCTACGAGCAGTACTTC.

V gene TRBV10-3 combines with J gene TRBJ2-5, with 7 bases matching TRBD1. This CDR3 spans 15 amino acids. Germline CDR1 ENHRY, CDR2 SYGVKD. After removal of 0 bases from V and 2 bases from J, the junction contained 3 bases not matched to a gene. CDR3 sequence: CAISESHRGQETQYF. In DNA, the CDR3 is TGTGCCATCAGTGAGTCGCACAGGGGTCAAGAGACCCAGTACTTC.

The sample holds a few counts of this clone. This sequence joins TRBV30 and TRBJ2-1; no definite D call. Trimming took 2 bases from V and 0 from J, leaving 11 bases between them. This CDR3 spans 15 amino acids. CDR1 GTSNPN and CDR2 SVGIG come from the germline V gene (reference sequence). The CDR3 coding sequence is TGTGCCTGGAGTACCCTCCTCCTCTCCTACAATGAGCAGTTCTTC. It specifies CAWSTLLLSYNEQFF.

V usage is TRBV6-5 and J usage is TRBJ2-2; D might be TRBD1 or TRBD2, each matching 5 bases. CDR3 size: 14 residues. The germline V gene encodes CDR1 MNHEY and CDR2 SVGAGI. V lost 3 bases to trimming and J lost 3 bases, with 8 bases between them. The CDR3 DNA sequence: TGTGCCAGCAGTTATGGGGGTTACACCGGGGAGCTGTTTTTT. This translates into CASSYGGYTGELFF.

The CDR3: CASSVLATEQFF. The DNA for the CDR3 is TGTGCCAGCAGCGTACTAGCGACAGAGCAGTTCTTC. The rearrangement uses TRBV2 and TRBJ2-1; 7 bases align to TRBD2. The CDR3 contains 12 residues. Trimming removed 6 bases from V and 10 bases from J; junction bases left unmatched: 6. The germline V gene has CDR1 SNHLY and CDR2 FYNNEI.

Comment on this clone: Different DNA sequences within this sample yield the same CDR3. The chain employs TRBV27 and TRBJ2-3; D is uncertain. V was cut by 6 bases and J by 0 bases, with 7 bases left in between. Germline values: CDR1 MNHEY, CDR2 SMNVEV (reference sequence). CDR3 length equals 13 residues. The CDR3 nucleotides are TGTGCCAGCAGATCGACTAGCACAGATACGCAGTATTTT. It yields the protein CASRSTSTDTQYF.

CDR3 nucleotides: TGTGCCAGCAGCTTGTGTGGAGTCGACAGGGGATTCTATGGCTACACCTTC. It codes for CASSLCGVDRGFYGYTF. The J gene is TRBJ1-2, the V gene TRBV5-7; TRBD1 matches at 8 bases. TRBV5-7 falls under the ORF class, with uncertain function. The CDR3 has 17 amino acids. V shed 1 base and J 4 bases; nucleotides not matched to a gene: 12.

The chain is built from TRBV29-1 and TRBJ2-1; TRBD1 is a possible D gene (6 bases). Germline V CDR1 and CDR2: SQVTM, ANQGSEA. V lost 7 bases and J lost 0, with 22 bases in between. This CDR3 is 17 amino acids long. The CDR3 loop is CSGYGTQDLSSYNEQFF. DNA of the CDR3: TGCAGCGGATACGGGACACAAGATTTAAGCTCCTACAATGAGCAGTTCTTC.

CDR3 protein: CASSVQGWEQFF. CDR3 nucleotides: TGTGCCAGCAGTGTACAGGGTTGGGAGCAGTTCTTC. The gene calls are TRBV2 and TRBJ2-1; tentatively, D is TRBD1 (6 bases). Trimming left V 4 bases short and J 10 bases short, with 11 bases between. Germline V CDR1 and CDR2: SNHLY, FYNNEI. The length of the CDR3 is 12 residues. Filled out from reference TRBV2 and TRBJ2-1, the complete variable domain reads EPEVTQTPSHQVTQMGQEVILRCVPISNHLYFYWYRQILGQKVEFLVSFYNNEISEKSEIFDDQFSVERPDGSNFTLKIRSTKLEDSAMYFCASSVQGWEQFFGPGTRLTVL.

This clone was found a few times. CDR3 nucleotides: TGCAGCGTTGTGGGGGAATCGAACACCGGGGAGCTGTTTTTT. It yields the protein CSVVGESNTGELFF. This sequence joins TRBV29-1 and TRBJ2-2; D is perhaps TRBD1 or TRBD2 (5 bases each). The CDR3 is made up of 14 amino acids. Germline V gene data show CDR1 as SQVTM and CDR2 as ANQGSEA. V was pared by 4 bases and J by 0 bases, with 9 bases between.

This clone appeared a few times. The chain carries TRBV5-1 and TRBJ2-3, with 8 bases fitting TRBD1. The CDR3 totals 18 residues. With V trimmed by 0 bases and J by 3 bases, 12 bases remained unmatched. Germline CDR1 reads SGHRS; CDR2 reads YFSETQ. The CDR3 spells CASSLGDRSRYWTDTQYF. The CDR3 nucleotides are TGCGCCAGCAGCTTGGGGGACAGGTCCAGGTATTGGACAGATACGCAGTATTTT. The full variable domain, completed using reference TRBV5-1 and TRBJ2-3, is KAGVTQTPRYLIKTRGQQVTLSCSPISGHRSVSWYQQTPGQGLQFLFEYFSETQRNKGNFPGRFSGRQFSNSRSEMNVSTLELGDSALYLCASSLGDRSRYWTDTQYFGPGTRLTVL.

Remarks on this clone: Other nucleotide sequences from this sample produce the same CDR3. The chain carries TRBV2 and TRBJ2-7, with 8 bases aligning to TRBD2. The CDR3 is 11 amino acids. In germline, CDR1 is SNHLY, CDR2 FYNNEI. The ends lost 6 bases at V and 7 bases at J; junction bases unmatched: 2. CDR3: CASRREAEQYF. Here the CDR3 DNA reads TGTGCCAGCAGGCGGGAGGCGGAGCAGTACTTC.

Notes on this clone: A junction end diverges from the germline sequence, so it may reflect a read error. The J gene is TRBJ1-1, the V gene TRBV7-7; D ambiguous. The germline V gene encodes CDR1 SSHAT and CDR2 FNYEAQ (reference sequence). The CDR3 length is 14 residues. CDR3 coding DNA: TGTGCTAGCAGCCTAAGGGCCGGGGACACTGAAGCTTTCTTT. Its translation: CASSLRAGDTEAFF.